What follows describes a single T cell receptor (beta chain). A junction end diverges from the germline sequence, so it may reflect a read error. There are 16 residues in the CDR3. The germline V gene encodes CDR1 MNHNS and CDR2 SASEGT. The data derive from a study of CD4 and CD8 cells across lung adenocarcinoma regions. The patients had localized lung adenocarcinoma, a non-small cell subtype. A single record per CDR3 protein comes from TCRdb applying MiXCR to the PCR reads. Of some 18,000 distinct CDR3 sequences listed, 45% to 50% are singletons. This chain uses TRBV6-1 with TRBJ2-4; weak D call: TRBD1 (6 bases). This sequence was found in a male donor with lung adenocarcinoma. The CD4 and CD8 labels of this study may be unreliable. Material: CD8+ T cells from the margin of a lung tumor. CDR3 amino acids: CASSEAGMGARNTQYF. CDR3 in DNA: TGTGCCAGCAGTGAAGCGGGGATGGGGGCCAGGAACACGCAGTATTTC.